This is a list of T cell receptor beta chains from one sample in a study of T cell repertoires in cytomegalovirus infection. TCRdb recomputed calls from the reads with MiXCR, one row per CDR3 protein. The repertoire consists of about 900,000 distinct CDR3 sequences, with roughly 30% occurring once and the leading ten covering under 15%. These TCRs are of unknown antigen specificity. The sequenced sample was cultured CD8+ T cells from PBMCs, obtained from culture after CMV antigen stimulation. The receptors come from a human donor in good health (CMV status not recorded). Some clones in this sample may be carry-over from other donors' samples. Each CDR3 is given with its conserved first and last residue. D genes are given only for firm matches. Only part of the rows carry a size: once, few, many, or a class if the clone is expanded.

NA	many	TRBV7-9	TRBJ1-4	CASSSSPLWDINEKLFF	TGTGCCAGCAGCTCATCCCCACTGTGGGACATTAATGAAAAACTGTTTTTT
NA	NA	TRBV15	TRBJ1-1	CATSGRDGMRARNTEAFF	TGTGCCACCAGCGGTAGGGACGGAATGAGGGCTCGGAACACTGAAGCTTTCTTT
TRBD1	NA	TRBV7-3	TRBJ1-4	CASSQKGQGEEKLFF	TGTGCCAGCAGCCAAAAGGGACAGGGGGAGGAAAAACTGTTTTTT
NA	NA	TRBV7-6	TRBJ2-3	CASSLAPGRDGDTQYF	TGTGCCAGCAGCTTAGCCCCGGGACGGGACGGAGATACGCAGTATTTT
NA	NA	TRBV4-1	TRBJ2-1	CASSHPTSVRHEQFF	TGCGCCAGCAGCCACCCGACAAGCGTTCGTCATGAGCAGTTCTTC
NA	NA	TRBV28	TRBJ2-1	CASTYRGVSYNEQFF	TGTGCCAGCACCTATAGGGGGGTTTCCTACAATGAGCAGTTCTTC
TRBD1	once	TRBV5-1	TRBJ1-1	CASSSPQGAAEAFF	TGCGCCAGCAGCTCACCCCAGGGGGCGGCTGAAGCTTTCTTT
TRBD2	NA	TRBV27	TRBJ2-1	CASSLSSGEIYNEQFF	TGTGCCAGCAGTTTATCTAGCGGGGAGATCTACAATGAGCAGTTCTTC
NA	NA	TRBV6-6	TRBJ2-2	CASSGGHRTGELFF	TGTGCCAGCAGCGGGGGACATAGGACCGGGGAGCTGTTTTTT
TRBD1	few	TRBV2	TRBJ2-4	CASLGTGEAKNIQYF	TGTGCCAGCCTTGGGACAGGGGAAGCCAAAAACATTCAGTACTTC
TRBD1	few	TRBV13	TRBJ2-7	CASSLGPLSGQGNEQYF	TGTGCCAGCAGCTTAGGCCCCCTTTCTGGACAGGGGAACGAGCAGTACTTC
NA	NA	TRBV19	TRBJ2-1	CASSIRRSSYNEQFF	TGTGCCAGTAGTATAAGGAGGAGCTCCTACAATGAGCAGTTCTTC
TRBD2	NA	TRBV20-1	TRBJ2-3	CSATSGELRTDTQYF	TGCAGTGCTACTAGCGGGGAACTACGCACAGATACGCAGTATTTT
NA	NA	TRBV5-6	TRBJ1-2	CASSRMWEGSGGYTF	TGTGCCAGCAGCCGGATGTGGGAGGGGAGCGGTGGCTACACCTTC
NA	NA	TRBV10-2	TRBJ2-7	CASKRDKTYEQYF	TGCGCCAGCAAACGAGACAAAACCTACGAGCAGTACTTC
NA	NA	TRBV29-1	TRBJ1-6	CSAGEQGNSPLHF	TGCAGCGCTGGGGAACAGGGTAATTCACCCCTCCACTTT
NA	NA	TRBV11-2	TRBJ2-3	CASKLASGGGDTQYF	TGTGCCAGCAAATTGGCCAGCGGCGGAGGGGATACGCAGTATTTT
TRBD1	NA	TRBV10-3	TRBJ1-5	CAISATSRDSYQPQHF	TGTGCCATCAGTGCAACAAGCCGGGACAGCTATCAGCCCCAGCATTTT
NA	many	TRBV7-8	TRBJ1-6	CASSLGGTSGSPLHF	TGTGCCAGCAGCTTAGGCGGGACGTCTGGTTCACCCCTCCACTTT
NA	NA	TRBV29-1	TRBJ2-3	CSVESQSQPVTQYF	TGCAGCGTCGAGTCCCAATCCCAACCGGTGACGCAGTATTTT
NA	once	TRBV20-1	TRBJ2-4	CSAREAGVIQYF	TGCAGTGCCAGAGAAGCCGGGGTCATTCAGTACTTC
TRBD1	many	TRBV6-1	TRBJ2-1	CASSASGTGFSYNEQFF	TGTGCCAGCAGTGCTTCGGGGACAGGTTTCTCCTACAATGAGCAGTTCTTC
NA	few	TRBV6-5	TRBJ2-4	CASSYGGANIQYF	TGTGCCAGCAGTTACGGGGGGGCAAACATTCAGTACTTC
NA	few	TRBV6-1	TRBJ1-5	CASSEANLAQPQHF	TGTGCCAGCAGTGAAGCGAATCTCGCCCAGCCCCAGCATTTT
TRBD2	NA	TRBV4-3	TRBJ2-3	CASSQRPAGVEDTQYF	TGCGCCAGCAGCCAAAGGCCAGCGGGGGTGGAAGATACGCAGTATTTT
TRBD2	NA	TRBV6-1	TRBJ2-1	CASSESSGGHNEQFF	TGTGCCAGCAGTGAAAGTAGCGGGGGCCACAATGAGCAGTTCTTC
TRBD2	NA	TRBV2	TRBJ2-1	CASSETGLLAGAEDEQFF	TGTGCCAGCAGTGAAACGGGCTTACTAGCGGGGGCCGAGGATGAGCAGTTCTTC
NA	NA	TRBV25-1	TRBJ2-2	CASSEFLGPTAGELFF	TGTGCCAGCAGTGAATTTCTGGGACCTACCGCCGGGGAGCTGTTTTTT
NA	NA	TRBV7-6	TRBJ1-5	CASSRTRGPKGPQHF	TGTGCCAGCAGCCGGACCCGAGGCCCTAAGGGGCCCCAGCATTTT
NA	NA	TRBV4-1	TRBJ2-4	CASSQDLEAKNIQYF	TGCGCCAGCAGCCAAGATCTGGAGGCCAAAAACATTCAGTACTTC
TRBD2	few	TRBV4-2	TRBJ2-3	CASSQEWGLAGTDTQYF	TGTGCCAGCAGCCAAGAGTGGGGACTAGCGGGCACAGATACGCAGTATTTT
NA	few	TRBV7-9	TRBJ2-6	CASSYREQAGANVLTF	TGTGCCAGCAGCTACCGAGAGCAAGCTGGGGCCAACGTCCTGACTTTC
NA	few	TRBV7-9	TRBJ1-2	CASSLVFGANYGYTF	TGTGCCAGCAGCTTAGTATTCGGGGCAAACTATGGCTACACCTTC
TRBD2	NA	TRBV7-2	TRBJ2-2	CASSLAGGAVNTGELFF	TGTGCCAGCAGCTTAGCCGGGGGGGCAGTTAACACCGGGGAGCTGTTTTTT
NA	NA	TRBV27	TRBJ2-7	CASSPRVTYEQYF	TGTGCCAGCAGTCCTAGGGTAACCTACGAGCAGTACTTC
TRBD1	NA	TRBV7-9	TRBJ1-2	CASSFNRDRAYGYTF	TGTGCCAGCAGCTTCAACCGGGACAGGGCTTATGGCTACACCTTC
NA	many	TRBV6-1	TRBJ2-1	CASSETWTESYEQFF	TGTGCCAGCAGTGAAACCTGGACGGAATCTTATGAGCAGTTCTTC
TRBD2	NA	TRBV4-1	TRBJ2-1	CASSSIIRQGLADYNEQFF	TGCGCCAGCAGCTCCATAATTCGACAGGGACTAGCAGACTACAATGAGCAGTTCTTC
NA	few	TRBV11-2	TRBJ1-3	CASSSGQFSGNTIYF	TGTGCCAGCAGCTCTGGACAGTTCTCTGGAAACACCATATATTTT
NA	NA	TRBV7-2	TRBJ2-1	CASSLDPTGRAYNEQFF	TGTGCCAGCAGCTTAGACCCGACAGGGAGGGCCTACAATGAGCAGTTCTTC
TRBD1	NA	TRBV29-1	TRBJ1-2	CSVEREGANGYTF	TGCAGCGTTGAAAGGGAGGGGGCAAATGGCTACACCTTC
NA	many	TRBV15	TRBJ1-2	CATSRQMRDYGYTF	TGTGCCACCAGCCGACAGATGCGTGACTATGGCTACACCTTC
TRBD2	few	TRBV29-1	TRBJ2-6	CSVGVWGGSLSGANVLTF	TGCAGCGTGGGGGTTTGGGGGGGTTCCCTCTCTGGGGCCAACGTCCTGACTTTC
NA	once	TRBV20-1	TRBJ1-1	CSAFDSGTQNTEAFF	TGCAGTGCCTTCGATAGCGGGACACAGAACACTGAAGCTTTCTTT
TRBD2	NA	TRBV9	TRBJ2-5	CASSVISGGMETQYF	TGTGCCAGCAGCGTAATCAGCGGGGGGATGGAGACCCAGTACTTC
TRBD1	few	TRBV11-2	TRBJ2-4	CASSYTGAENIQYF	TGTGCCAGCAGTTACACAGGGGCGGAAAACATTCAGTACTTC
NA	NA	TRBV27	TRBJ2-5	CASSLSSRYQETQYF	TGTGCCAGCAGTTTATCGTCCAGGTACCAAGAGACCCAGTACTTC
NA	few	TRBV5-8	TRBJ2-7	CASSLGFRPPYEQYF	TGTGCCAGCAGCTTGGGCTTTAGGCCCCCCTACGAGCAGTACTTC
NA	few	TRBV6-1	TRBJ2-1	CASSEAAPRGQFF	TGTGCCAGCAGTGAAGCAGCGCCGCGAGGGCAGTTCTTC
NA	many	TRBV7-2	TRBJ2-5	CASSLRLETQYF	TGTGCCAGCAGTCTGCGCCTGGAAACCCAGTACTTC
TRBD1	NA	TRBV12-3/TRBV12-4	TRBJ2-2	CASSPSDRDTGELFF	TGTGCCAGCAGCCCGTCAGACAGGGACACCGGGGAGCTGTTTTTT
NA	NA	TRBV11-2	TRBJ1-1	CASSLCLNTEAFF	TGTGCCAGCAGCTTATGTCTGAACACTGAAGCTTTCTTT
NA	NA	TRBV4-3	TRBJ2-5	CASSQELGSHGETQYF	TGCGCCAGCAGCCAAGAGCTCGGGAGCCATGGGGAGACCCAGTACTTC
TRBD1	many	TRBV7-6	TRBJ1-6	CASSSTGGNSPLHF	TGTGCCAGCAGCTCGACAGGGGGTAATTCACCCCTCCACTTT
NA	few	TRBV20-1	TRBJ2-7	CSAEDMGVSSYEQYF	TGCAGTGCTGAGGACATGGGCGTTAGCTCCTACGAGCAGTACTTC